Below, one T cell receptor (beta chain) is given with its context. As yet, its antigen is unknown. TCR beta CDR3 regions were amplified from RNA transcripts. With the HTBI primer set, the TCR CDR3 went through a first round of RT-PCR. MiXCR was run by TCRdb on the multiplex PCR reads, yielding one entry per CDR3 protein. The sample has about 610,000 distinct CDR3 sequences, about 43% seen once. No ophthalmopathy progression within 18 months constituted stable Graves' hyperthyroidism. For the diagnoses, clinical symptoms, serum thyroxine and TRAb, thyroid ultrasound and orbital computed tomography were used. V lost 5 bases and J lost 7; bases outside the gene matches: 11. Germline V gives CDR1 SGHVS, CDR2 FNYEAQ. The CDR3 extends over 14 amino acids. The data originate from a study of T cells in Graves' hyperthyroidism and ophthalmopathy. Study results and limitations: A 13 V-J signature model discriminated ophthalmopathy versus stable hyperthyroidism. Blood also showed most of the thyroid clonotypes that were expanded above 0.001.

Specimen: peripheral blood or thyroid tissue (not recorded which). The source of this sequence is a woman in her late teens or twenties with Graves' hyperthyroidism. The chain combines TRBV7-6 with TRBJ2-7, with 7 bases lining up with TRBD1. CDR3 nucleotides: TGTGCCAGCAGCCATCTGACAGGGTCCAATGAGCAGTACTTC. Its translation is CASSHLTGSNEQYF.